This T cell receptor beta chain originates from a study of T cell repertoires in cytomegalovirus infection. Study-wide background: Peptides in the study included HLA-C-restricted and HLA-B-restricted CMV epitopes. Carrying CMV and the relevant HLA type showed in public TCR beta signatures.

Study-level findings and limits: Clonotypes of TCR beta that were HLA-C-restricted and CMV-specific dominated the ex vivo response. Carriage of CMV together with the relevant HLA was identifiable through cumulative public TCR beta family frequency.

The junction had 9 bases not matched to a gene; V was cut back by 4 bases and J by 4 bases. There are 17 residues in the CDR3. CDR1 and CDR2 (germline): MNHNY, SVGAGI (reference sequence). TCRdb reprocessed the reads via MiXCR and lists one record per CDR3 protein. The table has 900,000 to 950,000 distinct CDR3 sequences, approximately 31% seen once. In its sample, this clonotype was seen many times. Antigen unknown. The sequence derives from a human donor in good health (CMV status not recorded). Some clones in this sample may be carry-over from other donors' samples. Sequenced here: cultured CD8+ T cells from PBMCs, sampled from culture after CMV antigen stimulation. The chain uses TRBV6-6 and TRBJ2-5; TRBD2 matches at 13 bases. In nucleotides, the CDR3 is TGTGCCAGCAGTTCCCCCGTACTAGCGGGGGGGGCAGAGACCCAGTACTTC. Translated: CASSSPVLAGGAETQYF.